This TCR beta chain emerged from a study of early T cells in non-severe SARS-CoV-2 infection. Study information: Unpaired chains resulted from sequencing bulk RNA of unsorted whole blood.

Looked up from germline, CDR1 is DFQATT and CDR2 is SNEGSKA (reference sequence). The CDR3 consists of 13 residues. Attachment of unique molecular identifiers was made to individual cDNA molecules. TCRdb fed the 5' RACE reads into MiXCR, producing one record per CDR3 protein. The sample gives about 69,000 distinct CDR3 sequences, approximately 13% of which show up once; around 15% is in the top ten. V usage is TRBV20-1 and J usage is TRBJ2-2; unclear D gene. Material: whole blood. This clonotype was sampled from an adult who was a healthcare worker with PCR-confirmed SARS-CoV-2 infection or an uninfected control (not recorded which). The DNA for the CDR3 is TGCAGCGGTCTGCATTCTAACACCGGGGAGCTGTTTTTT. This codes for CSGLHSNTGELFF.